Shown below are 7 T cell receptor beta chains from a single sample sequenced in a study of blood T cell repertoires in COVID-19. Sequencing was performed with immunoSEQ multiplex PCR; in TCRdb, only in-frame clones are kept and a portion is missing. The table has roughly 150,000 clones, around nine tenths seen once. Input material: peripheral blood. The receptors were sampled from a human donor in a cohort sampled during active COVID-19.

The chain uses TRBV11-3 and TRBJ2-7; D perhaps matches TRBD2 (6 bases). Germline CDR1 is SGHNT and CDR2 is YENEEA. The CDR3 length is 15 residues. The V gene lost 5 bases and the J gene lost 0 bases, with 14 bases spanning the gap. CDR3 DNA: TGTGCCAGCAGCAAGGCTAGCGCGAGCTCCTACGAGCAGTACTTC. It is translated as CASSKASASSYEQYF. Together with reference TRBV11-3 and TRBJ2-7, the CDR3 gives the full variable domain: EAGVVQSPRYKIIEKKQPVAFWCNPISGHNTLYWYLQNLGQGPELLIRYENEEAVDDSQLPKDRFSAERLKGVDSTLKIQPAELGDSAVYLCASSKASASSYEQYFGPGTRLTVT.

The CDR3 DNA reads as TGTGCCAGCAGCCCCATAGGGGGGGACCTCTCTGGAAACACCATATATTTT. Amino acid sequence: CASSPIGGDLSGNTIYF. The chain links TRBV7-9 to TRBJ1-3; weak D call: TRBD1 (6 bases). Trimming removed 5 bases at V and 0 bases at J, with 17 bases between. Germline V gene data show CDR1 as SEHNR and CDR2 as FQNEAQ (reference sequence). The CDR3 totals 17 residues.

The V call is TRBV14, the J call TRBJ2-7; 8 positions agree with TRBD2. With V trimmed by 1 base and J by 6 bases, 5 bases remained unmatched. Looked up from germline, CDR1 is SGHDN and CDR2 is FVKESK. There are 14 residues in the CDR3. The DNA for the CDR3 is TGTGCCAGCAGCCAAGTACTAGCGGTCACCGAGCAGTACTTC. Protein sequence: CASSQVLAVTEQYF.

This clone was counted a single time. The same CDR3 is also encoded by other DNA sequences in this sample. The chain joins TRBV5-1 to TRBJ1-6; D unclear. Germline V gives CDR1 SGHRS, CDR2 YFSETQ. Trimming pared 0 bases from V and 5 bases from J, leaving 6 bases between. CDR3 length: 14 amino acids. This chain's CDR3 is CASSLGQDNSPLHF. CDR3 bases: TGCGCCAGCAGCTTGGGACAAGATAATTCACCCCTCCACTTT.

This sequence joins TRBV7-9 and TRBJ1-2; 9 bases match TRBD1. The trim removed 4 bases at V and 2 bases at J, leaving 5 bases unmatched. The CDR3 consists of 15 residues. Per germline, CDR1 SEHNR and CDR2 FQNEAQ (reference sequence). The CDR3 DNA follows: TGTGCCAGCAGCTCTCCGACAGGGGGGAACTATGGCTACACCTTC. Amino acid sequence: CASSSPTGGNYGYTF.

The CDR3 DNA sequence: TGTGCCTGGATAGGTCAGGACAGGACCTACGAGCAGTACTTC. This gives the protein CAWIGQDRTYEQYF. The V and J genes are TRBV30 and TRBJ2-7; TRBD1 matches at 7 bases. Germline-derived CDR1 and CDR2 are GTSNPN and SVGIG (reference sequence). The CDR3 has 14 residues. The junction had 8 bases not matched to a gene; V was cut back by 4 bases and J by 2 bases.

The chain couples TRBV10-3 to TRBJ2-7, with a tentative D call TRBD1 (5 bases). The CDR3 sequence is 14 residues long. Per the germline V gene, CDR1 is ENHRY and CDR2 is SYGVKD. V was cut by 0 bases and J by 5 bases, with 11 bases left in between. The CDR3 bases are TGTGCCATCAGTGAGTCGTCGGGCAGGGACGAGCAGTACTTC. Translating gives CAISESSGRDEQYF.